These 2 T cell receptor beta chains were all obtained from the same sample, sequenced in a study of T cell responses to AZD1222 COVID-19 vaccine. This table comes from immunoSEQ multiplex PCR, and its TCRdb copy is limited to in-frame clones, with some not included. The table shows around 100,000 clones, with 87% occurring only once. Here the sequenced sample was peripheral blood, taken 28 days after the second AZD1222 dose. The source is an adult who received the AZD1222 COVID-19 vaccine.

The chain couples TRBV7-6 to TRBJ1-1; no clear D gene. The CDR3 loop spans 16 amino acids. V gave up 3 bases and J gave up 1 base, with 15 bases separating them. Germline CDR1 is SGHVS and CDR2 is FNYEAQ. The CDR3 reads CASSFIIGQKNTEAFF. CDR3 sequence (DNA): TGTGCCAGCAGCTTTATAATCGGCCAGAAGAACACTGAAGCTTTCTTT.

This clone turned up a few times. The chain combines TRBV2 with TRBJ2-7; 8 bases are shared with TRBD2. CDR3 size: 15 residues. After removal of 5 bases from V and 6 bases from J, the junction contained 12 bases not matched to a gene. The germline V gene encodes CDR1 SNHLY and CDR2 FYNNEI. This CDR3 reads CASSITPGLGSEQYF. DNA for the CDR3: TGTGCCAGCAGTATTACTCCGGGACTAGGATCCGAGCAGTACTTC.